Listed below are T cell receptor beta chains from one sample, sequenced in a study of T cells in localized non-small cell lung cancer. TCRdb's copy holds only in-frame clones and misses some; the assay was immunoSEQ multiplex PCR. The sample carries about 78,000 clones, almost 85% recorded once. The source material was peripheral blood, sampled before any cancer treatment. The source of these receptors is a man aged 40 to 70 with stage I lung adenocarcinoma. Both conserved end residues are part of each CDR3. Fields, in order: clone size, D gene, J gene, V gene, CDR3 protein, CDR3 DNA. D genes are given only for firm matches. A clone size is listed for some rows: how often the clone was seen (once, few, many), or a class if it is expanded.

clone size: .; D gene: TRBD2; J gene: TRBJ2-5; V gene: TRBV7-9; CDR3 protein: CASSLAIAGGWQETQYF; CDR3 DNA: TGTGCCAGCAGCTTAGCAATAGCGGGAGGGTGGCAAGAGACCCAGTACTTC
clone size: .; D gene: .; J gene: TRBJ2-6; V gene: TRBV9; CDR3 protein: CASSAFSGANVLTF; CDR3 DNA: TGTGCCAGCAGCGCCTTCTCTGGGGCCAACGTCCTGACTTTC
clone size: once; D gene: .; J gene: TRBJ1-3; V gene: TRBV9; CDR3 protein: CASSAGQPRSGNTIYF; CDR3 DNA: TGTGCCAGCAGCGCAGGACAGCCTCGCTCTGGAAACACCATATATTTT
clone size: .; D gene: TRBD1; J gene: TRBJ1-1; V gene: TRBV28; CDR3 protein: CASSPRDRVSTEAFF; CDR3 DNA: TGTGCCAGCAGTCCTAGGGACAGGGTAAGCACTGAAGCTTTCTTT
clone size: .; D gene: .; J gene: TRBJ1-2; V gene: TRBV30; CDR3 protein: CAWSVYSYGYTF; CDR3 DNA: TGTGCCTGGAGTGTGTACAGCTATGGCTACACCTTC
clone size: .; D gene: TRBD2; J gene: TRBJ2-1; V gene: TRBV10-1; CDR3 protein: CASSDGGNEQFF; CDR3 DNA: TGCGCCAGCAGTGACGGGGGGAATGAGCAGTTCTTC
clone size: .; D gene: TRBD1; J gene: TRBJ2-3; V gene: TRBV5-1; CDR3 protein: CASSTGQNTDTQYF; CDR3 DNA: TGCGCCAGCAGCACGGGACAGAACACAGATACGCAGTATTTT
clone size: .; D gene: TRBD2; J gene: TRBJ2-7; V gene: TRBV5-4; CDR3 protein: CASSLDLAGGPQYF; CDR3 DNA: TGTGCCAGCAGCTTGGATTTAGCGGGGGGCCCACAGTACTTC
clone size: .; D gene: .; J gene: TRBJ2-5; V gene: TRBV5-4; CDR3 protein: CASSYGRQETQYF; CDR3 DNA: TGTGCCAGCAGCTATGGACGGCAAGAGACCCAGTACTTC
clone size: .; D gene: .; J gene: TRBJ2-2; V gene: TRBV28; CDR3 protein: CASTPGQINTGELFF; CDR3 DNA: TGTGCCAGCACTCCTGGACAGATCAACACCGGGGAGCTGTTTTTT
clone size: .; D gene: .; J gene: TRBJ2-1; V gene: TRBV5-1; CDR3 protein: CASRPEAAGNEQFF; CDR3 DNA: TGCGCCAGCAGGCCGGAGGCCGCAGGGAATGAGCAGTTCTTC
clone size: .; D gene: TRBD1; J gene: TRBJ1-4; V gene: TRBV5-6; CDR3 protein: CASTTIEGAREKLFF; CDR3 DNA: TGTGCCAGCACCACGATAGAGGGGGCGCGGGAAAAACTGTTTTTT
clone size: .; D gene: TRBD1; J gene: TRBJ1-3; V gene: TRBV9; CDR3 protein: CASSVYRDSGRNTIYF; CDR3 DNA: TGTGCCAGCAGCGTATACCGGGACAGCGGGCGAAACACCATATATTTT
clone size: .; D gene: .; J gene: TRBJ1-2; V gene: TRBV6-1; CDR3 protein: CASSLKTDYGYTF; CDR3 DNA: TGTGCCAGCAGTTTGAAGACCGACTATGGCTACACCTTC
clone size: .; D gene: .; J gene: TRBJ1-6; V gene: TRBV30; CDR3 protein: CAWSGTAISPLHF; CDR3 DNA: TGTGCCTGGAGTGGGACGGCTATATCACCCCTCCACTTT
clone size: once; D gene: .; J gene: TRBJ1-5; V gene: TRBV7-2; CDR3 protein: CASSLSWGQGQPQHF; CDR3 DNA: TGTGCCAGCAGCTTATCCTGGGGGCAAGGTCAGCCCCAGCATTTT
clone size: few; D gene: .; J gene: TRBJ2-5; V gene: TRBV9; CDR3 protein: CASSVNQIQETQYF; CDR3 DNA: TGTGCCAGCAGCGTAAACCAGATTCAAGAGACCCAGTACTTC
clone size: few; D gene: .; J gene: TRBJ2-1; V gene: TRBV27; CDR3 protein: CASSPRVLNEQFF; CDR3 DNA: TGTGCCAGCAGTCCCAGGGTTCTAAATGAGCAGTTCTTC
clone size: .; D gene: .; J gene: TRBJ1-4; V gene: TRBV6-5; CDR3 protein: CASRTWQSNEKLFF; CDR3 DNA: TGTGCCAGCAGGACGTGGCAGAGCAATGAAAAACTGTTTTTT
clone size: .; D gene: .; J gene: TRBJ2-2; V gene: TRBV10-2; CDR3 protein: CASSESTGWGELFF; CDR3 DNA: TGCGCCAGCAGTGAGTCGACGGGCTGGGGGGAGCTGTTTTTT
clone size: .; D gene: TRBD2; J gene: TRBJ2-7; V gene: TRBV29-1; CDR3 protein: CSGGLAGEQYF; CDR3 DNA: TGCAGCGGGGGACTAGCTGGCGAGCAGTACTTC
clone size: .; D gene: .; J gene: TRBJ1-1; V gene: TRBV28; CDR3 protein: CAWRRGMNTEAFF; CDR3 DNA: TGTGCCTGGCGGAGGGGGATGAACACTGAAGCTTTCTTT
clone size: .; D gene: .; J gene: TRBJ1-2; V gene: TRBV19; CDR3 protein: CASSDQGKLYGYTF; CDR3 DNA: TGTGCCAGTAGTGATCAGGGGAAACTATATGGCTACACCTTC
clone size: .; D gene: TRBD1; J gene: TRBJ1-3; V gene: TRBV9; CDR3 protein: CASSLGTVGNTIYF; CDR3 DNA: TGTGCCAGCAGCCTGGGGACAGTAGGAAACACCATATATTTT
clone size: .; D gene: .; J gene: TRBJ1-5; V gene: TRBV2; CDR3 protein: CATNRDYNQPQHF; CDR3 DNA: TGTGCCACCAACCGGGATTACAATCAGCCCCAGCATTTT
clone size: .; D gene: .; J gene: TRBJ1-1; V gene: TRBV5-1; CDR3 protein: CASSPAANLEAFF; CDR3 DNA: TGCGCCAGCAGCCCAGCTGCTAACCTTGAAGCTTTCTTT
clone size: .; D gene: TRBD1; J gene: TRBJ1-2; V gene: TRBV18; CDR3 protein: CASSPGQSGYGYTF; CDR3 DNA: TGTGCCAGCTCGCCGGGACAGTCGGGCTATGGCTACACCTTC
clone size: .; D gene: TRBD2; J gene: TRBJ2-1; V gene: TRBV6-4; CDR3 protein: CASRELAGARNEQFF; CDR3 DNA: TGTGCCAGCAGGGAACTAGCGGGGGCAAGGAATGAGCAGTTCTTC
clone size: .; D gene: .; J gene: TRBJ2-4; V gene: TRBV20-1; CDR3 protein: CSASQLNIQYF; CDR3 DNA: TGCAGTGCTTCTCAGTTGAACATTCAGTACTTC
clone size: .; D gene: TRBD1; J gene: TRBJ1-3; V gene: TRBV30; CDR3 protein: CAWEQGPPGNTIYF; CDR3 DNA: TGTGCCTGGGAACAGGGGCCCCCTGGAAACACCATATATTTT
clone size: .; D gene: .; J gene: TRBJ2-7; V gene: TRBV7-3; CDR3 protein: CASSPQPAHEQYF; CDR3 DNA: TGTGCCAGCAGCCCACAGCCGGCCCACGAGCAGTACTTC
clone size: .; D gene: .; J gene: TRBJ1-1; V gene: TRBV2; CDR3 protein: CAGTVNTEAFF; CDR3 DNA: TGTGCCGGAACAGTGAACACTGAAGCTTTCTTT
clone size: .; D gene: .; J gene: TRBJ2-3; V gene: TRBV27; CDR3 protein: CASSSRPGGGRGNLGGDTQYF; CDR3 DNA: TGTGCCAGCAGTTCCCGACCTGGAGGGGGGAGGGGAAACCTCGGAGGAGATACGCAGTATTTT